The entry that follows covers one TCR beta chain sequence. Its antigen remains unidentified. The PCR contained 60 Vbeta and 13 Jbeta primers. Methods used by the authors: A later analysis counted 80 million or so unique TCR beta chains, around 10 million shared. Repertoires were generated with immunoSEQ multiplex PCR, while TCRdb's copy carries only in-frame clones and drops some. V, J and clone size are those of that table, while D and trimming were read from the DNA. The sample lists 200,000 to 250,000 clones, 65% to 90% occurring once. This sample is part of a study of cytomegalovirus exposure and HLA in healthy donors. Broader study findings: Among TCR beta chains, those listed as cytomegalovirus-associated numbered some 160. A later analysis reported that several of the most significant clusters appeared to be linked to common viral pathogens, among them Epstein-Barr virus.

J lost 12 bases, V lost 0 bases, and 7 bases had no gene match. The CDR3 loop spans 15 amino acids. Germline V gene lookup returns CDR1 SGHTA and CDR2 FQGTGA. The V and J genes are TRBV7-3 and TRBJ2-1, with 11 nucleotides matching TRBD2. The sample comprised PBMCs. The TCR was taken from a girl aged 5-17 years in good health and CMV-seronegative. The CDR3 coding sequence is TGTGCCAGCAGCTTAACTAGCGGGAGGGCATACCCGCAGTTCTTC. Translated: CASSLTSGRAYPQFF.